This T cell receptor (beta chain) was retrieved from a study of radiotherapy plus CTLA-4 blockade in lung cancer. Across the whole study: Overall, around 20% of patients showed an objective response, while 25% to 40% attained disease control.

Details on this clone: Its antigen is currently unknown. In the same sample, other DNA sequences code for this CDR3.

Notes on the study in general: Early shifts in blood T cell clones, with interferon-beta, reportedly predicted response best. TCR clones originating in tumors grew in number in blood after radiotherapy plus ipilimumab.

Libraries were prepared by immunoSEQ multiplex PCR; TCRdb keeps only in-frame clonotypes and omits some of them. The table has tens of thousands of clones, approximately 83% seen once. Focal radiation plus CTLA-4 blockade with ipilimumab was given to patients with chemo-refractory metastatic non-small-cell lung cancer. CDR1 and CDR2 from the germline V gene are SGDLS and YYNGEE. With 0 bases removed from V and 2 bases from J, the gap between germline ends came to 4 bases. This CDR3 spans 13 amino acids. This specimen was peripheral blood, taken from a patient treated with radiotherapy plus ipilimumab. The sequence came from a human donor with non-small cell lung cancer who had stable disease on radiotherapy plus ipilimumab. This chain connects TRBV9 to TRBJ2-3, with D uncertain. CDR3 nucleotide sequence: TGTGCCAGCAGCGTAGGTTTCACAGATACGCAGTATTTT. It yields the protein CASSVGFTDTQYF.